The clone carrying this TCR beta chain appeared once. Profiling relied on immunoSEQ multiplex PCR, and the TCRdb table lists in-frame clones only, not all of them. The profile shows some 240,000 clones, 92% of them singletons. The data are from a study of blood T cell repertoires in COVID-19. V was trimmed by 0 bases and J by 0 bases, leaving 8 bases between them. Germline CDR1 is LNHNV and CDR2 is YYDKDF (reference sequence). This CDR3 region has 15 residues. V and J are TRBV15 and TRBJ1-2, with no clear D. Sequenced sample: peripheral blood. This clonotype was sampled from a man aged 60 to 75 with COVID-19, enrolled during active disease. The chain's CDR3 is CATSRDPTANYGYTF. The CDR3, as DNA: TGTGCCACCAGCAGAGATCCCACAGCTAACTATGGCTACACCTTC.